This T cell receptor beta chain came from a study of T cells in Graves' hyperthyroidism and ophthalmopathy. It was RNA transcripts that yielded the amplified TCR beta CDR3 regions. Researchers ran a first-round RT-PCR on the TCR CDR3 using the HTBI primer set. TCRdb re-derived calls from the multiplex PCR reads in MiXCR, one entry per CDR3 protein. The repertoire holds a few hundred thousand distinct CDR3 sequences, with about 14% as singletons. Trimming took 5 bases from V and 3 from J, leaving 10 bases between them. The CDR3 is 13 residues long. In this sample, this clonotype turned up many times. The chain is built from TRBV12-3 or TRBV12-4 and TRBJ1-2; D is unclear. This receptor was taken from a woman aged 35 to 49 with Graves' hyperthyroidism. Material: blood. The CDR3 nucleotides are TGTGCCAGCAGTACTGACGGGTACTATGGCTACACCTTC. Protein product: CASSTDGYYGYTF.